These T cell receptor beta chains were read from a single sample in a study of shared clonotypes between healthy human individuals. Sequencing used immunoSEQ multiplex PCR; TCRdb keeps in-frame clones, though not all of them. The sample lists under 700,000 clones, roughly 95% occurring once. Sequencing was done on a sample of naive CD8+ T cells sorted from blood. The source of these receptors is a woman in her thirties in good health. Both conserved end residues are part of each CDR3.

j_call: TRBJ1-3
v_call: TRBV2
cdr3_aa: CASGQGTFYGNTIYF

j_call: TRBJ2-7
v_call: TRBV6-6
cdr3_aa: CASRDRTYEQYF

j_call: TRBJ1-1
v_call: TRBV28
cdr3_aa: CASSWGEAEAFF

j_call: TRBJ2-1
v_call: TRBV19
cdr3_aa: CASSMAGAYNEQFF

j_call: TRBJ2-6
v_call: TRBV19
cdr3_aa: CASINSPEAGANVLTF

j_call: TRBJ2-1
v_call: TRBV11-2
cdr3_aa: CASSLVVFFGAGVSNEQFF

j_call: TRBJ1-3
v_call: TRBV19
cdr3_aa: CASSPRTTSGNTIYF

j_call: TRBJ1-1
v_call: TRBV28
cdr3_aa: CASIKVSVNTEAFF

j_call: TRBJ1-1
v_call: TRBV5-6
cdr3_aa: CASSPSPYSEAFF

j_call: NA
v_call: TRBV9
cdr3_aa: CASSVEAGYYEQYF

j_call: TRBJ2-1
v_call: TRBV28
cdr3_aa: CASSTIEINEQFF

j_call: TRBJ1-2
v_call: TRBV4-1
cdr3_aa: CASSQLDRVDYGYTF

j_call: TRBJ1-2
v_call: TRBV28
cdr3_aa: CASSFRGDGYTF

j_call: TRBJ2-1
v_call: TRBV4-1
cdr3_aa: CASSPAATGGRYNEQFF

j_call: TRBJ2-3
v_call: TRBV27
cdr3_aa: CASSPSPSTDTQYF

j_call: TRBJ1-5
v_call: TRBV28
cdr3_aa: CASGGRQPQHF

j_call: TRBJ2-2
v_call: TRBV27
cdr3_aa: CASSWGLAGDAGELFF

j_call: TRBJ2-3
v_call: TRBV9
cdr3_aa: CASSVSYGRPDTQYF

j_call: TRBJ2-4
v_call: TRBV4-1
cdr3_aa: CASSQWRVGGAGNIQYF

j_call: TRBJ2-5
v_call: TRBV28
cdr3_aa: CASQYAGGVETQYF

j_call: TRBJ2-1
v_call: TRBV6-6
cdr3_aa: CASSFPQGNEQFF

j_call: TRBJ2-7
v_call: TRBV7-9
cdr3_aa: CATSTGVRPYEQYF

j_call: TRBJ2-2
v_call: TRBV29-1
cdr3_aa: CSVEKGPWLRRVRFF

j_call: TRBJ1-5
v_call: TRBV28
cdr3_aa: CASSFLILGEQPQHF

j_call: TRBJ1-4
v_call: TRBV2
cdr3_aa: CASTQEAFNEKLFF

j_call: TRBJ2-7
v_call: TRBV19
cdr3_aa: CATEDRGRHEQYF

j_call: TRBJ1-1
v_call: TRBV5-1
cdr3_aa: CASSDRENTEAFF

j_call: TRBJ2-2
v_call: TRBV4-1
cdr3_aa: CASSQRDSGNTGELFF

j_call: TRBJ2-7
v_call: TRBV7-8
cdr3_aa: CASSPGLAGVPYEQYF

j_call: NA
v_call: TRBV28
cdr3_aa: CASSPGISYEQYF

j_call: TRBJ2-7
v_call: TRBV28
cdr3_aa: CASSPDGGRAYEQYF

j_call: TRBJ2-7
v_call: TRBV6-5
cdr3_aa: CASSYSNRVGGEQYF

j_call: NA
v_call: TRBV4-1
cdr3_aa: CASSQVDISYEQYF

j_call: TRBJ2-3
v_call: TRBV28
cdr3_aa: CASSLTTSTDTQYF

j_call: TRBJ1-3
v_call: TRBV11-2
cdr3_aa: CASSLVGGLLNTIYF

j_call: TRBJ1-1
v_call: TRBV6-1
cdr3_aa: CASSSVTEAFF

j_call: TRBJ2-7
v_call: TRBV10-3
cdr3_aa: CAISITGGAFYEQYF

j_call: TRBJ2-7
v_call: TRBV6-6
cdr3_aa: CASTYEGNPYEQYF

j_call: NA
v_call: TRBV28
cdr3_aa: CASSSGWAGAYEQYF

j_call: TRBJ2-7
v_call: TRBV21-1
cdr3_aa: CASSSFDRSSYEQYF

j_call: TRBJ2-3
v_call: TRBV5-8
cdr3_aa: CASSFNLATDTQYF

j_call: TRBJ2-1
v_call: TRBV28
cdr3_aa: CASSPGTSGSGSYNEQFF

j_call: TRBJ2-7
v_call: TRBV27
cdr3_aa: CASRAGLGSYEQYF

j_call: TRBJ2-3
v_call: TRBV2
cdr3_aa: CASSELAGDTQYF

j_call: TRBJ2-7
v_call: TRBV7-6
cdr3_aa: CASSLAGEGEQYF

j_call: TRBJ2-1
v_call: TRBV30
cdr3_aa: CAWSSYGLARDEQFF

j_call: TRBJ1-5
v_call: TRBV21-1
cdr3_aa: CASSINPDRRYSNQPQHF

j_call: TRBJ2-7
v_call: TRBV7-8
cdr3_aa: CASSPGAGEQYF

j_call: TRBJ2-7
v_call: TRBV5-1
cdr3_aa: CASSSTSGSVYEQYF

j_call: TRBJ2-3
v_call: TRBV29-1
cdr3_aa: CSVGPGRVYTDTQYF

j_call: TRBJ2-7
v_call: TRBV28
cdr3_aa: CASQSGGADEQYF